The clone carrying this T cell receptor (beta chain) was picked up a small number of times. Its antigen is not identified. The same CDR3 can be traced to other DNA sequences in this sample. Germline V gene sequence: CDR1 MNHNY, CDR2 SVGAGI (reference sequence). Trimming removed 2 bases at V and 4 bases at J, with 9 bases between. The CDR3 has 15 amino acids. The data are from a study of shared clonotypes between healthy human individuals. General observations from the study: Compared with clonotypes that all four donors shared, non-shared clonotypes had lower generation probabilities. Some naive CD4 clonotypes, around 4.9%, turned up in common across several donors.

This table comes from immunoSEQ multiplex PCR, and its TCRdb copy is limited to in-frame clones, with some not included. The top ten hold around 0.13% of the sample, which has about 2 million clones, about 95% seen once. The sample consisted of naive CD4+ T cells sorted from blood. Sample subset: CD45RA+ positively selected. The rearrangement joins TRBV6-6 to TRBJ2-6, with a weak D call TRBD1 (6 bases). The clonotype comes from a man between 18 and 35 years old in good health. For the CDR3, the DNA is TGTGCCAGCAGTTACGGGGGCTCCGGGGCCAACGTCCTGACTTTC. Protein sequence: CASSYGGSGANVLTF.